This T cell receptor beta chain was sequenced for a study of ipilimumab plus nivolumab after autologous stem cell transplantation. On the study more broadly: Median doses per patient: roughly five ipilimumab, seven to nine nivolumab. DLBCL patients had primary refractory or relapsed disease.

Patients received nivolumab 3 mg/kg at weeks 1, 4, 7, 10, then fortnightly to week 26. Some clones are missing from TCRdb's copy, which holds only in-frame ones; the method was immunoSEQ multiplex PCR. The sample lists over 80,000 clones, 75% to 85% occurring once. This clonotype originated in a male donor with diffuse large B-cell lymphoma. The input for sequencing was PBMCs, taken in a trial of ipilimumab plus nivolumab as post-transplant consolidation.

For the CDR3, the DNA is TGCGCCAGCAGTCAATCGTGGACGGCTAGCTCCTACAATGAGCAGTTCTTC. Translated: CASSQSWTASSYNEQFF. V is TRBV23-1 and J is TRBJ2-1, with D unresolved. TRBV23-1 is noted as an ORF with a role that remains uncertain. The CDR3 runs 17 residues. The V and J ends lost 0 bases and 0 bases respectively, with 12 bases between them.